This TCR beta chain was observed in a study of CD8 T cells in ankylosing spondylitis. About this clonotype itself: Its matching antigen is unknown.

Study-wide results and limits: A motif in TCR beta, a set of 8 or 9 highly homologous variants, appeared characteristic of ankylosing spondylitis blood.

Library preparation for TCR beta used quantitative 5'-RACE with molecular barcodes. A single record per CDR3 protein comes from TCRdb applying MiXCR to the 5' RACE reads. The profile shows hundreds of thousands of distinct CDR3 sequences, over 9.5% of them singletons. The CDR3 contains 13 residues. Trimming cost V 7 bases and J 1 base, with 13 bases left between them. Germline lookup yields CDR1 SQVTM and CDR2 ANQGSEA. The source is a male donor with ankylosing spondylitis. V is TRBV29-1 and J is TRBJ1-1, with a weak D call TRBD1 (5 bases). Sequencing used blood, either unsorted or a sorted T cell fraction (not recorded which). The CDR3 sequence: CSGGLGANTEAFF. In nucleotides, the CDR3 is TGCAGCGGGGGGTTAGGGGCGAACACTGAAGCTTTCTTT.